This T cell receptor (beta chain) was captured in a study of blood T cell repertoires in COVID-19. Study details: PBMCs, B-cell-depleted T cells, or T cells provided the cDNA or gDNA that made up the material.

Libraries were prepared by immunoSEQ multiplex PCR; TCRdb keeps only in-frame clonotypes and omits some of them. This sample has around 95,000 clones, with 85% to 90% found just once. This CDR3 is built from 16 residues. Trimming took 4 bases from V and 4 from J, leaving 16 bases between them. The germline V gene has CDR1 LNHDA and CDR2 SQIVND (reference sequence). This clone was recorded only once. The receptor comes from a human donor in a cohort sampled during active COVID-19. This chain connects TRBV19 to TRBJ2-2, with a weak D call TRBD1 (6 bases). Sequenced: peripheral blood. The DNA of the CDR3 is TGTGCCAGTAGTACGGACAGCCGCCGAGTCACCGGGGAGCTGTTTTTT. Translated, it gives CASSTDSRRVTGELFF.